This entry lists 15 T cell receptor beta chains sequenced from one sample in a study of T cells in Graves' hyperthyroidism and ophthalmopathy. The CDR3 regions of TCR beta were amplified from RNA transcripts. Primed by the HTBI set, a first-round RT-PCR was run on the TCR CDR3. Each CDR3 protein is one row after TCRdb ran MiXCR on the multiplex PCR reads. The sample has nearly 250,000 distinct CDR3 sequences, 16% seen once. The sample taken for sequencing was blood. The origin of the receptors is a woman in her late teens or twenties with Graves' ophthalmopathy.

This clonotype came up many times. The CDR3: CASSYPGLAGGNEQFF. The CDR3 DNA follows: TGTGCCAGCAGTTACCCCGGACTAGCGGGAGGGAATGAGCAGTTCTTC. This chain connects TRBV6-2 or TRBV6-3 to TRBJ2-1; the match to TRBD2 covers 15 bases. The CDR3 spans 16 residues. Germline trimming cut 2 bases from V and 7 bases from J; bases unmatched to any gene: 3. Germline assignment: CDR1 MNHEY and CDR2 SVGEGT.

This clonotype was seen many times. V and J are TRBV13 and TRBJ2-2; D not resolved. This CDR3 spans 14 amino acids. Germline V gene lookup returns CDR1 PRHDT and CDR2 FYEKMQ (reference sequence). V lost 5 bases to trimming and J lost 1 base, with 8 bases between them. In DNA, the CDR3 is TGTGCCAGCAGCCTAAGACGGAACACCGGGGAGCTGTTTTTT. Amino acids: CASSLRRNTGELFF.

This clonotype was seen ten or more times. The rearrangement uses TRBV7-9 and TRBJ1-3, with D uncertain. The CDR3 is 15 residues long. V lost 4 bases, J lost 0 bases, and 10 bases lay in between. CDR1 is SEHNR, CDR2 FQNEAQ, per germline (reference sequence). CDR3 residues: CASSSSRDSGNTIYF. In DNA, the CDR3 is TGTGCCAGCAGCTCCTCGCGCGACTCTGGAAACACCATATATTTT.

The sample holds many counts of this clonotype. The chain links TRBV7-2 to TRBJ2-7; D is unresolved. V was clipped by 5 bases and J by 0 bases, with 26 bases between them. Germline V gene sequence: CDR1 SGHTA, CDR2 FQGNSA. There are 19 residues in the CDR3. DNA of the CDR3: TGTGCCAGCAGCCCGCGCGAAACAGTTTGGCGGAAAAACTCCTACGAGCAGTACTTC. This sequence encodes CASSPRETVWRKNSYEQYF.

This clonotype was seen at least ten times. The rearrangement uses TRBV4-3 and TRBJ2-1; TRBD2 agrees at 8 bases. Per the germline V gene, CDR1 is LGHNA and CDR2 is YSLEER. The CDR3 extends over 17 amino acids. The V segment lost 0 bases and the J segment 3 bases; nucleotides outside the gene matches: 7. The CDR3 region has the DNA TGCGCCAGCAGCCAAGAACGGGGGGGAGTTCGCTACAATGAGCAGTTCTTC. It specifies CASSQERGGVRYNEQFF.

Ten or more counts support this clonotype. This rearrangement joins TRBV28 to TRBJ2-5, with D uncertain. CDR1 is MDHEN, CDR2 SYDVKM, per germline. With 7 bases removed from V and 1 base from J, the gap between germline ends came to 13 bases. The CDR3 is 14 amino acids. CDR3: CASTSGATQETQYF. DNA of the CDR3: TGTGCCAGCACCTCCGGTGCGACCCAAGAGACCCAGTACTTC.

The chain couples TRBV28 to TRBJ2-1; TRBD2 matches at 13 bases. This CDR3 spans 15 amino acids. Germline-derived CDR1 and CDR2 are MDHEN and SYDVKM. The trim removed 3 bases at V and 5 bases at J, leaving 1 base unmatched. The CDR3 reads CASSFTSGGDNEQFF. The CDR3 nucleotides read TGTGCCAGCAGTTTTACTAGCGGGGGGGACAATGAGCAGTTCTTC.

Points on this clonotype: A read error may be the cause here, since a much bigger clone is one base away. The V and J genes are TRBV19 and TRBJ2-6; D uncertain. CDR3 length: 17 residues. Per germline, CDR1 LNHDA and CDR2 SQIVND (reference sequence). Written as DNA, the CDR3 is TGTGCCAGTAGCCGTCTACGTTCCGACTCTAGGGCCAACGTCCTGACTTTC. Amino acid sequence: CASSRLRSDSRANVLTF.

In its sample, this clonotype was seen many times. The chain combines TRBV7-9 with TRBJ2-1, with 12 bases lining up with TRBD2. V was clipped by 2 bases and J by 7 bases; unmatched bases: 9. The CDR3 is 17 residues long. CDR1 and CDR2 from the germline V gene are SEHNR and FQNEAQ (reference sequence). The CDR3 here is CASSLLPPSGRANEQFF. CDR3 coding DNA: TGTGCCAGCAGCTTACTCCCCCCTAGCGGGAGGGCGAATGAGCAGTTCTTC. The full variable domain, its missing parts supplied by reference TRBV7-9 and TRBJ2-1, is DTGVSQNPRHKITKRGQNVTFRCDPISEHNRLYWYRQTLGQGPEFLTYFQNEAQLEKSRLLSDRFSAERPKGSFSTLEIQRTEQGDSAMYLCASSLLPPSGRANEQFFGPGTRLTVL.

This clonotype was seen repeatedly, ten times or more. The rearrangement uses TRBV20-1 and TRBJ2-2, with D unresolved. The germline CDR1 and CDR2 sequences are DFQATT and SNEGSKA (reference sequence). V was pared by 6 bases and J by 4 bases, with 12 bases between. CDR3 size: 13 residues. CDR3 loop: CSAGLGSTGELFF. Written as DNA, the CDR3 is TGCAGTGCAGGGCTAGGGTCCACCGGGGAGCTGTTTTTT.

This clonotype showed up many times. The chain has TRBV11-2 and TRBJ2-5, with D unresolved. The V end was cut by 1 base, the J end by 7 bases, with 13 bases between. The CDR3 is made up of 14 amino acids. Germline CDR1 SGHAT, CDR2 FQNNGV. CDR3: CASSLASEPGTQYF. The CDR3 coding sequence is TGTGCCAGCAGCTTAGCTTCGGAGCCTGGGACCCAGTACTTC.

This clonotype was detected ten times or more. V is TRBV18 and J is TRBJ2-3, with 12 bases identical to TRBD2. The trim removed 7 bases at V and 5 bases at J, leaving 7 bases unmatched. Germline assignment: CDR1 KGHSH and CDR2 LQKENI. The CDR3 covers 15 residues. CDR3 nucleotides: TGTGCCAGCTGCGGGACTAGCGGGCCAGAAGATACGCAGTATTTT. It translates to CASCGTSGPEDTQYF.

A few counts support this clonotype. The rearrangement joins TRBV19 to TRBJ2-7; D is perhaps TRBD2 (5 bases). Per the germline V gene, CDR1 is LNHDA and CDR2 is SQIVND (reference sequence). Trimming shortened V by 7 bases and J by 0 bases, and 13 bases separated the two germline ends. CDR3 size: 14 residues. CDR3 sequence: CASTPWGASYEQYF. DNA of the CDR3: TGTGCCAGTACCCCGTGGGGAGCCTCCTACGAGCAGTACTTC.

This clonotype was seen many times. The chain is built from TRBV28 and TRBJ2-2, with 9 bases fitting TRBD2. Germline V gives CDR1 MDHEN, CDR2 SYDVKM. This CDR3 contains 19 residues. Losses at the gene ends were 7 bases for V and 0 bases for J; bases not matched to a gene: 15. The chain's CDR3 is CASTTSWGSGGANTGELFF. As DNA, the CDR3 is TGTGCCAGCACCACCTCATGGGGTAGCGGGGGCGCGAACACCGGGGAGCTGTTTTTT.

This clonotype was seen many times. The chain couples TRBV27 to TRBJ2-1, with 11 bases fitting TRBD2. Unmatched junction bases numbered 7, after V lost 0 bases and J lost 9 bases. Germline V gives CDR1 MNHEY, CDR2 SMNVEV (reference sequence). CDR3 length: 16 residues. In DNA form, the CDR3 reads TGTGCCAGCAGTTTATCGAAGGGACTAGCGGTCGGTGAGCAGTTCTTC. This gives the protein CASSLSKGLAVGEQFF.